This passage covers 14 T cell receptor beta chains from one sample sequenced in a study of follicular helper T cells after annual influenza vaccination. Time point specified: 2015-2016 season, pre-vaccination. Produced via immunoSEQ multiplex PCR; TCRdb's table is partial and in-frame only. Here the sample spans 12,000 or so clones, approximately 80% being singletons. The sample was CXCR5+ CD38- circulating T follicular helper cells from blood, taken on the day of influenza vaccination. Specified subset: circulating Tfh, non-naive CD4+CXCR5+PD-1+ (ICOS+CD38+ or ICOS-CD38-). The origin of the receptors is an adult who received the influenza vaccine.

The V gene is TRBV10-3, the J gene TRBJ1-2, with a weak D call TRBD1 (5 bases). Trimming shortened V by 4 bases and J by 8 bases, and 17 bases separated the two germline ends. The CDR3 is 14 amino acids. The germline V gene encodes CDR1 ENHRY and CDR2 SYGVKD. The CDR3 sequence: CAISGSQGGDGYTF. Written as DNA, the CDR3 is TGTGCCATCAGTGGATCTCAGGGCGGGGACGGCTACACCTTC.

The chain joins TRBV7-8 to TRBJ2-2; D gene uncertain. This CDR3 region has 14 residues. Germline V CDR1 and CDR2: SGHVS, FQNEAQ. Trimming left V 2 bases short and J 7 bases short, with 11 bases between. CDR3 in DNA: TGTGCCAGCAGCTTAAGGCACCGGGTCGGGGAGCTGTTTTTT. As protein: CASSLRHRVGELFF. Variable domain in full (rest from reference TRBV7-8 and TRBJ2-2): GAGVSQSPRYKVAKRGQDVALRCDPISGHVSLFWYQQALGQGPEFLTYFQNEAQLDKSGLPSDRFFAERPEGSVSTLKIQRTQQEDSAVYLCASSLRHRVGELFFGEGSRLTVL.

DNA of the CDR3: TGTGCCACCAGTCCCCCCCGCAGGGACACTGAAGCTTTCTTT. This encodes CATSPPRRDTEAFF. This chain uses TRBV15 with TRBJ1-1; TRBD1 might be the D (5 bases). The CDR3 has 14 amino acids. CDR1 and CDR2 from the germline V gene are LNHNV and YYDKDF (reference sequence). V shed 6 bases and J shed 3 bases, with 14 bases lying between them.

This chain links TRBV4-3 with TRBJ2-6; D is ambiguous. CDR3 length equals 16 residues. The germline V and J ends were trimmed by 3 bases and 4 bases, with 13 bases remaining between them. CDR1 is LGHNA, CDR2 YSLEER, per germline. This CDR3 reads CASSHDKSEGANVLTF. As DNA, the CDR3 is TGCGCCAGCAGCCACGATAAATCAGAAGGGGCCAACGTCCTGACTTTC.

This chain connects TRBV28 to TRBJ1-2, with a possible D match to TRBD1 (6 bases). This CDR3 contains 12 residues. In germline, CDR1 is MDHEN, CDR2 SYDVKM. Between the trimmed V and J ends, which lost 1 base and 7 bases, there was a span of 7 bases. CDR3 sequence: CASSLLGAGYTF. The CDR3 nucleotides read TGTGCCAGCAGTTTATTGGGGGCTGGCTACACCTTC.

This clone was recorded only once. The chain has TRBV7-8 and TRBJ2-5; 9 bases agree with TRBD2. V lost 5 bases, J lost 4 bases, and 8 bases stayed unmatched. The CDR3 runs 15 residues. The germline V gene has CDR1 SGHVS and CDR2 FQNEAQ. CDR3: CASSPVAGVTETQYF. The CDR3 region has the DNA TGTGCCAGCAGCCCGGTAGCGGGGGTAACAGAGACCCAGTACTTC.

This clone appeared once. V gene TRBV7-2 combines with J gene TRBJ2-3; the D gene is possibly TRBD2 (6 bases). V lost 5 bases to trimming and J lost 0 bases, with 12 bases between them. CDR1 is SGHTA and CDR2 is FQGNSA in the germline V gene. This CDR3 comprises 15 residues. The CDR3 protein is CASSLRGYSTDTQYF. The CDR3, as DNA: TGTGCCAGCAGCCTCCGGGGGTATAGCACAGATACGCAGTATTTT.

This chain links TRBV2 with TRBJ2-5; D might be TRBD2 (7 bases). Germline V lookup: CDR1 SNHLY, CDR2 FYNNEI. V was clipped by 5 bases and J by 1 base, with 14 bases between them. The CDR3 runs to 15 residues. The DNA for the CDR3 is TGTGCCAGCAGTCCAGTCGGGGGGCTCCAAGAGACCCAGTACTTC. This gives the protein CASSPVGGLQETQYF.

The chain combines TRBV7-8 with TRBJ2-1; D possibly corresponds to TRBD1 (5 bases). The germline V gene has CDR1 SGHVS and CDR2 FQNEAQ. The CDR3 spans 16 residues. V lost 2 bases and J lost 0, with 11 bases in between. The CDR3 here is CASSLMGPSSYNEQFF. CDR3 sequence (DNA): TGTGCCAGCAGCTTAATGGGGCCGAGCTCCTACAATGAGCAGTTCTTC.

The rearrangement links TRBV5-1 to TRBJ2-5; D unclear. The CDR3 runs to 14 residues. Trimming cost V 4 bases and J 5 bases, with 15 bases left between them. The germline CDR1 and CDR2 sequences are SGHRS and YFSETQ. CDR3 bases: TGCGCCAGCAGCCCCGACTCTACTCGGGAGACCCAGTACTTC. It is translated as CASSPDSTRETQYF.

This clone was recorded only once. V usage is TRBV30 and J usage is TRBJ1-2; D unresolved. Germline loops: CDR1 GTSNPN, CDR2 SVGIG (reference sequence). V lost 0 bases, J lost 5 bases, and 7 bases lay in between. This CDR3 spans 12 amino acids. The CDR3 reads CAWSVERYGYTF. As DNA, the CDR3 is TGTGCCTGGAGTGTAGAACGGTATGGCTACACCTTC.

The chain couples TRBV19 to TRBJ1-1, with no clear D. Germline assignment: CDR1 LNHDA and CDR2 SQIVND (reference sequence). This CDR3 spans 16 amino acids. Trimming shortened V by 3 bases and J by 1 base, and 15 bases separated the two germline ends. The CDR3, as DNA: TGTGCCAGTAGTATCTCCGGGCAGCCTAAGAACACTGAAGCTTTCTTT. Encoded protein: CASSISGQPKNTEAFF.

This chain links TRBV10-2 with TRBJ2-7, with 12 bases lining up with TRBD1. Germline V gene lookup returns CDR1 WSHSY and CDR2 SAAADI. V dropped 0 bases and J dropped 1; count of bases not matched to a gene: 4. The length of the CDR3 is 17 residues. The CDR3 nucleotides read TGCGCCAGCAGTGAGTCCTCGGGACAGGGGGCTTCCTACGAGCAGTACTTC. Its protein product is CASSESSGQGASYEQYF.

This chain uses TRBV28 with TRBJ2-7, with TRBD1 identical over 9 bases. CDR1 is MDHEN, CDR2 SYDVKM, per germline. Losses at the gene ends were 8 bases for V and 6 bases for J; bases not matched to a gene: 14. This CDR3 region has 15 residues. The CDR3 is CASRVSETGGGEQYF. The CDR3 DNA follows: TGTGCCAGCCGCGTCAGTGAGACAGGGGGAGGCGAGCAGTACTTC. Full variable domain (outside the CDR3, taken from reference TRBV28 and TRBJ2-7): DVKVTQSSRYLVKRTGEKVFLECVQDMDHENMFWYRQDPGLGLRLIYFSYDVKMKEKGDIPEGYSVSREKKERFSLILESASTNQTSMYLCASRVSETGGGEQYFGPGTRLTVT.